The present T cell receptor beta chain was sequenced within a study of identical twins. Whole-study results and caveats: Whereas memory repertoires showed no such difference, abundant cord blood beta clonotypes carried fewer insertions.

Each CDR3 protein gets one entry after TCRdb re-called the 5' RACE reads with MiXCR. Altogether 520,000 or so distinct CDR3 sequences are present, 20% to 25% being singletons, with the ten largest covering approximately 0.95%. Germline loops: CDR1 WSHSY, CDR2 SAAADI. V lost 0 bases, J lost 4 bases, and 9 bases lay in between. This CDR3 comprises 14 residues. This clonotype appeared a few times. The antigen remains undetermined. The data also belong to a second study, concerning T cells expressing NK-cell markers. In that study: In roughly six donors, dominant CD3+CD56+NKG2C+ clonotypes ranked among the top 10 CD8+ clonotypes.

The chain joins TRBV10-2 to TRBJ1-2, with D hard to call. The TCR originated in a young woman in good health. The sample comprised CD4+ T cells sorted from blood. CDR3 DNA: TGCGCCAGCAGTGAGTCGACCCGTTTCTATGGCTACACCTTC. Residues: CASSESTRFYGYTF.